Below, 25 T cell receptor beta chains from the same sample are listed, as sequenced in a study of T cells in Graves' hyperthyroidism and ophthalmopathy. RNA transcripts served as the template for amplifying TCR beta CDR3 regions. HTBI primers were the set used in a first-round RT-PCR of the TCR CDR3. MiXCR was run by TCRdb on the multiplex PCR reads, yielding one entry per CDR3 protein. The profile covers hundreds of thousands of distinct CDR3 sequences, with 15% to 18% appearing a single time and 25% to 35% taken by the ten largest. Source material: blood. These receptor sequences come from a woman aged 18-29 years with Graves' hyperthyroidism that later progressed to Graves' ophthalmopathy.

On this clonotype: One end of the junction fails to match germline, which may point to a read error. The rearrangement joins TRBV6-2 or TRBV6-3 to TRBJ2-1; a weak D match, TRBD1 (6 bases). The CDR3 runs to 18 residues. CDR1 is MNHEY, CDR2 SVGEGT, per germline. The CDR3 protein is CASSYSYHFGTSYNEQSF. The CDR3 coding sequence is TGTGCCAGCAGTTATTCTTACCATTTCGGGACATCCTACAATGAGCAGTCCTTC.

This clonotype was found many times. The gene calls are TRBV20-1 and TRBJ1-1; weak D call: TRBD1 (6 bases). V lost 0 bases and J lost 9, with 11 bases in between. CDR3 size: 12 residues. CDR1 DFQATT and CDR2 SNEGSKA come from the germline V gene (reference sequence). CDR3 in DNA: TGCAGTGCTAGAGATTTGGGGGCAAAAGCTTTCTTT. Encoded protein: CSARDLGAKAFF.

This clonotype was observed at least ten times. CDR3 in amino acids: CASSPSGTSLRKLFF. The CDR3 nucleotides read TGTGCCAGCAGCCCTTCCGGGACGTCCCTGCGAAAACTGTTTTTT. This rearrangement joins TRBV3-1 to TRBJ1-4, with D possibly being TRBD1 (5 bases). CDR1 LGHDT and CDR2 YNNKEL come from the germline V gene (reference sequence). V was clipped by 4 bases and J by 10 bases, with 19 bases between them. The CDR3 length is 15 residues.

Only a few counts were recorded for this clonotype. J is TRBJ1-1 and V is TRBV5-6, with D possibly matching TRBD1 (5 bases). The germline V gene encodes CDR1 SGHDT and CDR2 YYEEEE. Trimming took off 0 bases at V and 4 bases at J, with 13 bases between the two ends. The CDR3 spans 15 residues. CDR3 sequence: CASSLEVRAGTEAFF. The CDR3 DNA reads TGTGCCAGCAGCTTGGAAGTCAGGGCGGGCACTGAAGCTTTCTTT.

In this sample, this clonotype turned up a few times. Here the CDR3 DNA reads TGTGCCAGCAGTTTCCGCAGGATCAATCAGCCCCAGCATTTT. Protein sequence: CASSFRRINQPQHF. This chain connects TRBV28 to TRBJ1-5; D is ambiguous. CDR3 size: 14 residues. CDR1 and CDR2 (germline): MDHEN, SYDVKM. Trimming cost V 3 bases and J 3 bases, with 9 bases left between them.

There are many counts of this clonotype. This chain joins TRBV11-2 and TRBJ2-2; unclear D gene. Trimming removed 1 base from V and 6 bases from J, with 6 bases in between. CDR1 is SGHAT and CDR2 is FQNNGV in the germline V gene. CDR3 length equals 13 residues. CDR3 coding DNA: TGTGCCAGCAGCTTAGGACATTCCGGGGAGCTGTTTTTT. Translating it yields CASSLGHSGELFF.

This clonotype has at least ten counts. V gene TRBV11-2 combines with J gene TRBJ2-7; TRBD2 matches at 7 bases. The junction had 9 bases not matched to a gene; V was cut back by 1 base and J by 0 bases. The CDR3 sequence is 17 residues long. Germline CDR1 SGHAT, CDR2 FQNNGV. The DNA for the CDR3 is TGTGCCAGCAGCTTAGTTATATTGGCTAGCGGCTCCTACGAGCAGTACTTC. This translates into CASSLVILASGSYEQYF.

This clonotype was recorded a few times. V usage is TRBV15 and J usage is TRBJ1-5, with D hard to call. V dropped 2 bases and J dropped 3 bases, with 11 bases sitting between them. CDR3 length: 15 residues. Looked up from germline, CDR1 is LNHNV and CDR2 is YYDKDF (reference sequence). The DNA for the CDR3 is TGTGCCACCAGCAGAAAAGGGAACATCAATCAGCCCCAGCATTTT. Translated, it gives CATSRKGNINQPQHF.

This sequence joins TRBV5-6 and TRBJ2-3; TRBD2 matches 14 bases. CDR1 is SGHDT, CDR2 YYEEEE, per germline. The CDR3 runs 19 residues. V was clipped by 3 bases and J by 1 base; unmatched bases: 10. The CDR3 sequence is CASSSAGTSGSWGTDTQYF. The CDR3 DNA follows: TGTGCCAGCAGCTCGGCCGGGACTAGCGGGAGTTGGGGCACAGATACGCAGTATTTT.

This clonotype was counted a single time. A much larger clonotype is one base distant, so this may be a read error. The CDR3 loop reads CASSQVPVTHYNEQYF. CDR3 DNA sequence: TGTGCCAGCAGCCAAGTCCCGGTAACACACTACAATGAGCAGTACTTC. V is TRBV2 and J is TRBJ2-1, with no clear D. The end of the DNA aligns better with TRBJ2-7, so the J call may be wrong. Germline V gene lookup returns CDR1 SNHLY and CDR2 FYNNEI. The CDR3 sequence is 16 residues long.

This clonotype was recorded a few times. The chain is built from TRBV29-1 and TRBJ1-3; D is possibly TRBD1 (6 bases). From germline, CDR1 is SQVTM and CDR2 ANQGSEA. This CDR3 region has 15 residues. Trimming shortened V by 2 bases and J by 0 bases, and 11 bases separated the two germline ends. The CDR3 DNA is TGCAGCGTTGAAAATCCGGACAGCTCTGGAAACACCATATATTTT. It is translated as CSVENPDSSGNTIYF.

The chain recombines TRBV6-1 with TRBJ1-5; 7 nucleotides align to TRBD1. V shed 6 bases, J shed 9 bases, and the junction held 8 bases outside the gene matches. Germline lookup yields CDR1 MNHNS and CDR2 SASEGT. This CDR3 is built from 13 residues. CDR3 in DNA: TGTGCCAGCAGACTGGACAGGACCTCGCCCCAGCATTTT. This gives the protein CASRLDRTSPQHF.

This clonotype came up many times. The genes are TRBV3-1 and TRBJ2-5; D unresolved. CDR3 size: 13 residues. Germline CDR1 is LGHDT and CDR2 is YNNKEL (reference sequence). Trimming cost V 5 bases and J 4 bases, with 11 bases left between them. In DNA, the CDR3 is TGTGCCAGCAGCAACAGTATAGGAGAGACCCAGTACTTC. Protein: CASSNSIGETQYF.

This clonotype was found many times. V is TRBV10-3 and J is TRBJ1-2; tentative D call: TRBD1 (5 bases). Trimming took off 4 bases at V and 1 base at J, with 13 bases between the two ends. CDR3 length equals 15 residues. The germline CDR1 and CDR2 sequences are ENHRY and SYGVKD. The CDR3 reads CAISGLGGVNYGYTF. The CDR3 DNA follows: TGTGCCATCAGTGGCCTTGGGGGGGTTAACTATGGCTACACCTTC.

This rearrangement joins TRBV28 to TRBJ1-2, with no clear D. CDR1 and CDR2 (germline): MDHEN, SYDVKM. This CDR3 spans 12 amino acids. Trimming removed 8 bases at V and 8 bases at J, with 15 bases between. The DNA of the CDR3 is TGTGCCAGCCTTAAGGATCCAAAAGGCTACACCTTC. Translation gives CASLKDPKGYTF.

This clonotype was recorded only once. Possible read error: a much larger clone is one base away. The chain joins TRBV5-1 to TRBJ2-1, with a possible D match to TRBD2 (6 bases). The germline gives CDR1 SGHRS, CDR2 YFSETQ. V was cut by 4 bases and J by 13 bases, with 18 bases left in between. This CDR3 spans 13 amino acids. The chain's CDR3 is CASSPRGGWDQFF. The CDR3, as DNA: TGCGCCAGCAGCCCGCGGGGCGGATGGGATCAGTTCTTC.

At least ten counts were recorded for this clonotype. The DNA of the CDR3 is TGTGCCAGCAGTTTAAGTGGGGGACAGGGTTTTGGGGACACTGAAGCTTTCTTT. Encoded protein: CASSLSGGQGFGDTEAFF. The chain uses TRBV27 and TRBJ1-1, with 9 nucleotides matching TRBD1. V trimming: 2 bases; J trimming: 3 bases; junction bases outside the gene matches: 13. This CDR3 spans 18 amino acids. Germline assignment: CDR1 MNHEY and CDR2 SMNVEV (reference sequence).

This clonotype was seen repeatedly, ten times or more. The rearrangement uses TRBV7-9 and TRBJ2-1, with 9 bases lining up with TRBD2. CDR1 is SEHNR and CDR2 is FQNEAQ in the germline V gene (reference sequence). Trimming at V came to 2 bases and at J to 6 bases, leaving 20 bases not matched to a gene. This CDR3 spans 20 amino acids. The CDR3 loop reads CASSLWRREGVGGVGNEQFF. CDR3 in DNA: TGTGCCAGCAGCTTATGGCGGCGGGAGGGCGTCGGGGGGGTCGGCAATGAGCAGTTCTTC. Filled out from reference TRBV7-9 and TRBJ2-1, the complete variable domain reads DTGVSQNPRHKITKRGQNVTFRCDPISEHNRLYWYRQTLGQGPEFLTYFQNEAQLEKSRLLSDRFSAERPKGSFSTLEIQRTEQGDSAMYLCASSLWRREGVGGVGNEQFFGPGTRLTVL.

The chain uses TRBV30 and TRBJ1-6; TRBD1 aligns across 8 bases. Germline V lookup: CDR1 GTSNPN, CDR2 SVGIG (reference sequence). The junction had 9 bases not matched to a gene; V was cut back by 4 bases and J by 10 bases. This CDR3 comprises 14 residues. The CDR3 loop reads CAWTPTGENSPLHF. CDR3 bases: TGTGCCTGGACGCCGACAGGGGAAAACTCACCCCTCCACTTT.

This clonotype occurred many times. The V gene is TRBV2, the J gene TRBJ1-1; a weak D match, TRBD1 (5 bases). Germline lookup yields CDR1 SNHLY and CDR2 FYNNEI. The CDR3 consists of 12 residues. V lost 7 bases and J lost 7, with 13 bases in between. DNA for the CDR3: TGTGCCAGCACACAGGAGAAAATTGAAGCTTTCTTT. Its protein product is CASTQEKIEAFF.

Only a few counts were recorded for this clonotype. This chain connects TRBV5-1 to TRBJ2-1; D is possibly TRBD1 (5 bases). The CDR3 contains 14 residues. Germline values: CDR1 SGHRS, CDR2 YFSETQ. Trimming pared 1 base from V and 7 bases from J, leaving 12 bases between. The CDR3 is CASSLYLQGNEQFF. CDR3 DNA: TGCGCCAGCAGCTTGTACCTCCAGGGTAATGAGCAGTTCTTC.

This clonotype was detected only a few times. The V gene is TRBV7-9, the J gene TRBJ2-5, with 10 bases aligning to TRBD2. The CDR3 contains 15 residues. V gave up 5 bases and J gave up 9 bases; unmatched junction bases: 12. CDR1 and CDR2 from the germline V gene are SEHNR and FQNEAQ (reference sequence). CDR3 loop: CASSPRTSGEWAQYF. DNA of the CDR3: TGTGCCAGCAGCCCCAGGACTAGCGGCGAGTGGGCCCAGTACTTC.

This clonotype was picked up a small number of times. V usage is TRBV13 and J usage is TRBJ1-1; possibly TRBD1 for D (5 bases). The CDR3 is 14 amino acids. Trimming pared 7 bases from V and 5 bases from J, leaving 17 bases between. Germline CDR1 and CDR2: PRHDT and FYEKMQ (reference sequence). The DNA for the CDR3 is TGTGCCAGCATCCGGCGGGGGGGGGGGACTGAAGCTTTCTTT. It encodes CASIRRGGGTEAFF. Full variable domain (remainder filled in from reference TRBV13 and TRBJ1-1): AAGVIQSPRHLIKEKRETATLKCYPIPRHDTVYWYQQGPGQDPQFLISFYEKMQSDKGSIPDRFSAQQFSDYHSELNMSSLELGDSALYFCASIRRGGGTEAFFGQGTRLTVV.

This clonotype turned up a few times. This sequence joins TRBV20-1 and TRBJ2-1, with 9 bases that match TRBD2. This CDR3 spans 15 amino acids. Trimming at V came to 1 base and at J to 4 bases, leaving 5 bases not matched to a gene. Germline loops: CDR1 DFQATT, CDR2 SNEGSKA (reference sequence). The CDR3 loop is CSARVLAGPYNEQFF. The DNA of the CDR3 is TGCAGTGCTAGAGTCCTAGCGGGACCATACAATGAGCAGTTCTTC.

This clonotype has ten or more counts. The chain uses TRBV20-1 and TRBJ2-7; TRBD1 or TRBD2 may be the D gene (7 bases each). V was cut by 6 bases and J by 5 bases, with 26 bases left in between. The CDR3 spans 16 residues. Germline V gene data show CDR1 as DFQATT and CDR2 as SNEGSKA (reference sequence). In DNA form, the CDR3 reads TGCAGTGCCAGACCCCAGGGGGGGGGATGGGTGAACGAGCAGTACTTC. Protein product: CSARPQGGGWVNEQYF.